A selection of T cell receptor beta chains follows, all from one sample in a study of blood T cell repertoires in COVID-19. The assay was immunoSEQ multiplex PCR, and TCRdb's table has in-frame clones only and misses some. The sample lists about 65,000 clones, roughly 71% occurring once. Input material: peripheral blood. Receptor source: a human donor in a cohort sampled during active COVID-19. The CDR3 runs from the conserved cysteine through the conserved F or W. D genes are given only for firm matches. Clone size is shown for a subset of rows, as once, few, many or a class of expanded clone.

NA TRBJ1-2 NA TRBV9 CASSSRRVPYGYTF TGTGCCAGCTCCTCTCGGCGGGTCCCCTATGGCTACACCTTC
TRBD1 TRBJ1-3 NA TRBV5-1 CASSQGQGAAGNTIYF TGCGCCAGCAGCCAAGGACAGGGGGCCGCTGGAAACACCATATATTTT
TRBD1 TRBJ1-6 NA TRBV9 CASSGDRGSPLHF TGTGCCAGCAGCGGTGACAGGGGCTCACCCCTCCACTTT
TRBD2 TRBJ2-7 NA TRBV9 CASSAPGLASVEQYF TGTGCCAGCAGCGCACCGGGACTAGCTTCCGTCGAGCAGTACTTC
NA TRBJ1-2 NA TRBV5-6 CASSLAGLETGVSGYTF TGTGCCAGCAGCTTGGCCGGGCTTGAGACAGGTGTTAGTGGCTACACCTTC
TRBD1 TRBJ1-6 NA TRBV3-1/TRBV3-2 CASRYTRGPNSPLHF TGTGCCAGCAGATATACCAGGGGGCCAAATTCACCCCTCCACTTT
NA TRBJ1-2 NA TRBV5-4 CASSSSGSWTDHLHF TGTGCCAGCAGTTCGTCAGGGAGTTGGACAGACCACCTTCACTTC
TRBD1 TRBJ2-5 NA TRBV2 CASRQTGGGETQYF TGTGCCAGCAGACAGACAGGGGGTGGAGAGACCCAGTACTTC
NA TRBJ1-4 NA TRBV4-2 CASSQERLRGDEKLFF TGTGCCAGCAGCCAAGAACGTCTAAGGGGTGATGAAAAACTGTTTTTT
NA TRBJ2-1 few TRBV28 CASRQKSSYNEQFF TGTGCCAGCAGACAGAAGAGCTCCTACAATGAGCAGTTCTTC
NA TRBJ2-7 NA TRBV5-4 CASRSGTHSYEQYF TGTGCCAGCAGATCCGGGACACACTCCTACGAGCAGTACTTC
NA TRBJ2-5 NA TRBV11-2 CASSPPAGPQETQYF TGTGCCAGCAGCCCCCCCGCGGGTCCCCAAGAGACCCAGTACTTC
TRBD1 TRBJ1-1 NA TRBV27 CASNRQGPNTEAFF TGTGCCAGCAACCGACAGGGACCTAACACTGAAGCTTTCTTT
NA TRBJ1-5 few TRBV4-3 CASSQDAGGNQPQHF TGCGCCAGCAGCCAAGATGCGGGGGGCAATCAGCCCCAGCATTTT
TRBD2 TRBJ2-1 NA TRBV19 CASSRYGTSVSSSYNEQFF TGTGCCAGTAGTAGATACGGGACTAGCGTATCGAGCTCCTACAATGAGCAGTTCTTC
NA TRBJ2-3 once TRBV5-4 CASSLEGSGFDTQYF TGTGCCAGCAGCTTGGAGGGGAGCGGGTTCGATACGCAGTATTTT
TRBD1 TRBJ1-2 NA TRBV4-1 CASSPRYRGDYGYTF TGCGCCAGCAGCCCCCGGTACAGGGGGGACTATGGCTACACCTTC
TRBD1 TRBJ1-3 NA TRBV28 CASRRTGGNTIYF TGTGCCAGCAGGAGGACAGGGGGAAACACCATATATTTT
NA TRBJ1-3 NA TRBV5-1 CASSLAARQSGNTIYF TGCGCCAGCAGCTTGGCGGCCAGGCAATCTGGAAACACCATATATTTT
TRBD1 TRBJ1-6 NA TRBV11-2 CASSHRTGTGGSPLHF TGTGCCAGCAGCCACCGAACCGGGACAGGCGGTTCACCCCTCCACTTT
TRBD2 TRBJ2-3 NA TRBV6-5 CASRSELARTQYF TGTGCCAGCAGGTCAGAACTAGCGCGTACGCAGTATTTT
NA TRBJ1-5 NA TRBV4-1 CASSQDGGGGQPQHF TGCGCCAGCAGCCAAGATGGGGGGGGAGGGCAGCCCCAGCATTTT
TRBD1 TRBJ1-4 NA TRBV18 CASSPGTGFEKLFF TGTGCCAGCTCACCTGGGACAGGCTTTGAAAAACTGTTTTTT
NA TRBJ1-2 once TRBV18 CASSPTEYGYTF TGTGCCAGCTCACCAACAGAGTATGGCTACACCTTC
NA TRBJ2-1 NA TRBV10-3 CAISGGDEQFF TGTGCCATCAGTGGCGGTGATGAGCAGTTCTTC
NA TRBJ2-7 NA TRBV7-2 CASSLGRASYEQYF TGTGCCAGCAGCTTAGGGCGGGCATCCTACGAGCAGTACTTC
TRBD2 TRBJ2-1 NA TRBV7-9 CASSLAAGGPQFF TGTGCCAGCAGCTTAGCGGCGGGGGGTCCTCAGTTCTTC
TRBD2 TRBJ2-7 NA TRBV6-1 CASSVAGGPKGEQYF TGTGCCAGCAGTGTAGCGGGGGGGCCTAAGGGCGAGCAGTACTTC
TRBD2 TRBJ2-2 NA TRBV29-1 CSVGTSSGAGELFF TGCAGCGTCGGGACTAGTTCGGGCGCCGGGGAGCTGTTTTTT
TRBD1 TRBJ1-5 NA TRBV2 CASTRTGVSNQPQHF TGTGCCAGCACAAGGACAGGGGTGAGCAATCAGCCCCAGCATTTT
NA TRBJ1-6 NA TRBV7-9 CASRSGGDSPLHF TGTGCCAGCAGATCCGGGGGGGACTCACCCCTCCACTTT
TRBD2 TRBJ2-2 NA TRBV29-1 CSVLRLAGAGELFF TGCAGCGTATTGCGACTAGCGGGAGCCGGGGAGCTGTTTTTT
TRBD2 TRBJ2-5 NA TRBV19 CASGTTQTQYF TGTGCCTCCGGGACTACCCAGACCCAGTACTTC
NA TRBJ2-3 NA TRBV2 CASSPESGTQYF TGTGCCAGCAGCCCCGAAAGTGGCACGCAGTATTTT
TRBD1 TRBJ2-7 few TRBV19 CASSSGTGPYEQYF TGTGCCAGTAGTTCCGGGACAGGGCCCTACGAGCAGTACTTC
TRBD1 TRBJ1-1 few TRBV12-5 CASGLNRGLVPEAFF TGTGCTAGTGGTTTGAACAGGGGGCTTGTACCTGAAGCTTTCTTT
TRBD1 TRBJ1-1 NA TRBV6-5 CASKTGGPNTEAFF TGTGCCAGCAAAACAGGGGGCCCGAACACTGAAGCTTTCTTT
NA TRBJ1-4 NA TRBV2 CASNQYLNEKLFF TGTGCCAGCAATCAGTATCTTAATGAAAAACTGTTTTTT
TRBD1 TRBJ1-2 NA TRBV5-4 CASSMGQGASYGYTF TGTGCCAGCAGCATGGGACAGGGGGCAAGCTATGGCTACACCTTC
NA TRBJ1-1 NA TRBV12-3/TRBV12-4 CASSLGLYTEAFF TGTGCCAGCAGCCTGGGGCTTTACACTGAAGCTTTCTTT
TRBD1 TRBJ2-7 NA TRBV5-1 CASSLGPTGAGYEQYF TGCGCCAGCAGCTTGGGCCCGACAGGGGCTGGCTACGAGCAGTACTTC
NA TRBJ1-5 few TRBV3-1/TRBV3-2 CASSSGGNSNQPQHF TGTGCCAGCAGCTCGGGCGGGAATAGCAATCAGCCCCAGCATTTT
NA TRBJ2-1 NA TRBV28 CASSSRRTYNEQFF TGTGCCAGCAGTTCCCGGAGGACCTACAATGAGCAGTTCTTC
NA TRBJ2-7 once TRBV5-6 CASSLLQGGSEQYF TGTGCCAGCAGCTTGTTACAGGGAGGGTCCGAGCAGTACTTC
TRBD1 TRBJ1-6 few TRBV28 CASSSTGENSPLHF TGTGCCAGCAGTTCGACAGGGGAAAATTCACCCCTCCACTTT
TRBD1 TRBJ1-5 NA TRBV2 CASSVGQGNQPQHF TGTGCCAGCAGTGTTGGACAGGGTAATCAGCCCCAGCATTTT
NA TRBJ1-1 few TRBV19 CASNSGRGATEAFF TGTGCCAGTAATTCCGGGCGCGGGGCCACTGAAGCTTTCTTT
NA TRBJ1-1 few TRBV1 CTSSHGPNRGRAEAFF TGCACCAGCAGCCACGGTCCCAACAGGGGGCGGGCTGAAGCTTTCTTT
NA TRBJ1-5 once TRBV25-1 CASSESGRGDQPQHF TGTGCCAGCAGTGAATCGGGCAGGGGCGATCAGCCCCAGCATTTT
NA TRBJ1-2 NA TRBV6-5 CASSVGAVGGYTF TGTGCCAGCAGCGTGGGGGCAGTCGGTGGCTACACCTTC
NA TRBJ1-5 NA TRBV19 CATSAGAHNSNQPQHF TGTGCCACCTCGGCGGGGGCGCATAATAGCAATCAGCCCCAGCATTTT
NA TRBJ1-1 NA TRBV18 CASSPDTPEAFF TGTGCCAGCTCACCGGACACCCCTGAAGCTTTCTTT
TRBD1 TRBJ1-6 NA TRBV5-1 CASSRLTGADSPLHF TGCGCCAGCAGCAGGTTGACAGGGGCGGATTCACCCCTCCACTTT
TRBD1 TRBJ2-5 NA TRBV11-2 CASNGQGALETQYF TGTGCCAGCAACGGACAGGGGGCTCTGGAGACCCAGTACTTC
TRBD1 TRBJ2-3 NA TRBV10-3 CAISPGGYDTQYF TGTGCCATCAGTCCAGGGGGTTATGATACGCAGTATTTT
NA TRBJ2-5 NA TRBV28 CASSLLGGAETQYF TGTGCCAGCAGTTTATTGGGGGGGGCGGAGACCCAGTACTTC
NA TRBJ2-7 NA TRBV19 CASSRDSYYEQYF TGTGCCAGTAGTAGGGACTCCTACTACGAGCAGTACTTC
TRBD1 TRBJ2-7 NA TRBV7-9 CASSLTGVEQYF TGTGCCAGCAGCTTAACAGGGGTTGAGCAGTACTTC
NA TRBJ2-2 NA TRBV18 CASSPPTSAGELFF TGTGCCAGCTCACCACCGACTAGTGCCGGGGAGCTGTTTTTT
TRBD2 TRBJ2-3 NA TRBV4-2 CASSQGPSGGDTQYF TGTGCCAGCAGCCAAGGCCCTAGCGGGGGGGATACGCAGTATTTT